This TCR beta chain comes out of a study of shared T cell receptors in the human thymus. Profiling relied on immunoSEQ multiplex PCR, and the TCRdb table lists in-frame clones only, not all of them. This repertoire shows 700,000 or so clones, approximately 85% found once; its top ten account for around 0.01%. Germline V CDR1 and CDR2: LNHDA, SQIVND (reference sequence). V lost 4 bases, J lost 4 bases, and 8 bases stayed unmatched. This CDR3 region has 15 residues. These records were also assigned to another study, of human thymus T cells. That study adds: Infants served as donors; they were healthy and Finnish and were having corrective surgery for congenital heart defects. Resections from corrective heart surgery supplied the thymus tissue.

Sequencing was performed on thymocytes. The chain recombines TRBV19 with TRBJ2-5; 8 nucleotides line up with TRBD2. The receptor comes from a girl under three years old with a congenital heart defect. The CDR3 loop is CASSTSGTSRETQYF. In nucleotides, the CDR3 is TGTGCCAGTAGTACTTCCGGGACTAGTAGAGAGACCCAGTACTTC.